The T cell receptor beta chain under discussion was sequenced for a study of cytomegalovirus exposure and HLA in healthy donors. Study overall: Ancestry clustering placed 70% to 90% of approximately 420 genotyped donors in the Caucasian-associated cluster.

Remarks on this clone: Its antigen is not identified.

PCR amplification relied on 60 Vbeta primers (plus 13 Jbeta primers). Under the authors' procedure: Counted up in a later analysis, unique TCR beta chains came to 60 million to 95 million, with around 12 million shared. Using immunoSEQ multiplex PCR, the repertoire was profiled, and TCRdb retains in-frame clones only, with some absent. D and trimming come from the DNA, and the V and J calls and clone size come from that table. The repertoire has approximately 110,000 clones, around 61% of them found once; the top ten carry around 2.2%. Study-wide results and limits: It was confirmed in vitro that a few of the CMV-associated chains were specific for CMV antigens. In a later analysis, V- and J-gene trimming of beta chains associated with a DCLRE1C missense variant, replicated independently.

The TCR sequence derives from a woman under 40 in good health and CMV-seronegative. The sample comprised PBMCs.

CDR3 DNA: TGTGCCAGCAGCTTAGGCAGGGCTGGAAACACCATATATTTT. Protein product: CASSLGRAGNTIYF. This chain joins TRBV13 and TRBJ1-3; maybe TRBD1 (5 bases). Per the germline V gene, CDR1 is PRHDT and CDR2 is FYEKMQ (reference sequence). CDR3 length equals 14 residues. V was cut by 0 bases and J by 2 bases, with 5 bases left in between.